The clone carrying this T cell receptor beta chain was observed a handful of times. This record comes from a study of T-cell reconstitution after alpha-beta-depleted transplantation in children. Researchers prepared the TCRbeta library using unique molecular identifiers, the study reports. TCRdb reprocessed the PCR reads via MiXCR and lists one record per CDR3 protein. Altogether approximately 80,000 distinct CDR3 sequences are present, over 12% being singletons, with the ten largest covering about 26%. Trimming took off 4 bases at V and 8 bases at J, with 12 bases between the two ends. Germline V gives CDR1 MGHDK, CDR2 SYGVNS. This CDR3 region has 13 residues.

The receptor was isolated from a male patient between 2 and 15 years old who had a stem cell transplant for acute lymphoblastic leukemia, so the T cells may come from the graft donor. The sequencing here drew on PBMCs, mostly from graft donor cells, taken 180 days after TCRalphabeta/CD19-depleted stem cell transplant. This chain links TRBV25-1 with TRBJ2-1; D not certain. Here the CDR3 DNA reads TGTGCCAGCAGTGCCCAAGGGTTCCATGAGCAGTTCTTC. Its translation is CASSAQGFHEQFF.